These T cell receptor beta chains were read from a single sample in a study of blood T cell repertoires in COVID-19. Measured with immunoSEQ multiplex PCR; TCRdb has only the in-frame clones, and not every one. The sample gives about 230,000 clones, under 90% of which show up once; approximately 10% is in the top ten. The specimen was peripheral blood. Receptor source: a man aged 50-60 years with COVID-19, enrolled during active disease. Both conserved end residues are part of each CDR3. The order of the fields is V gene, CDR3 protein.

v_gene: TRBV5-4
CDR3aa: CASSGEEIPNNEQFF

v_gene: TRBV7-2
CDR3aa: CASSQMGGGTDTQYF

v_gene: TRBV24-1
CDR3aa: CATSRYSTEQFF

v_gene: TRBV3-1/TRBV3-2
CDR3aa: CASSPSGGAREQFF

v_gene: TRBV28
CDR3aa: CASSLRPRGVTSETQYF

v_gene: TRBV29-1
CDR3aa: CSVISGRPGEQYF

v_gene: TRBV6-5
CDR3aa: CASRRGQKKFF

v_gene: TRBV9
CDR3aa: CASSSRGQGTYEQYF

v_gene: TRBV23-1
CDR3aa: CASSMENEQYF

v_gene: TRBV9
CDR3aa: CASSVQGTGEQYF

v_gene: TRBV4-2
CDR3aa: CASSQGPPGTGDEKLFF

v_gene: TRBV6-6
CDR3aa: CASSKTGGNSNQPQHF

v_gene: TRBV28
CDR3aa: CASRSGLAGGPGELFF

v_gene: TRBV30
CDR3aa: CAVTGTSVDEQFF

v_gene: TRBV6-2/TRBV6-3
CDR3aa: CASSTRGTGLFGYTF

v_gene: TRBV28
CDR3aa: CASSLAGAYNEQFF

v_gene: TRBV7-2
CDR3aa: CASSRQARTEAFF

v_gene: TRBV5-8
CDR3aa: CASSLGQVNTEAFF

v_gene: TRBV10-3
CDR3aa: CAISDGTGVANYGYTF

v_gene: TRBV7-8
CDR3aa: CASSLYGAEGSPLHF

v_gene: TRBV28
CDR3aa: CASSSSGTGRVNEQFF

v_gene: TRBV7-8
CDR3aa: CASSLTSGRTHEQFF

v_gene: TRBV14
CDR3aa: CASSLDLFYGYTF

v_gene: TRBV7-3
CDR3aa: CASSINGQVNSPLHF

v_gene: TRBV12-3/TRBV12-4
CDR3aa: CASGSGGYGYTF

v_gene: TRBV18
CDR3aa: CASSRIDSGLYNEQFF

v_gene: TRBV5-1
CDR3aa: CASSLALAGFSTDTQYF

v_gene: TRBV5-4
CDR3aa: CASGIRDRVQETQYF

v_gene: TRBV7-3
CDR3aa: CASSSQGNADTQYF

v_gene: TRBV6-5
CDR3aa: CAIRQVSGNQPQHF

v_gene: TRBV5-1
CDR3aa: CASSLQGLAGANVLTF

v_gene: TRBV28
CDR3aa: CASNPGGSQPQHF

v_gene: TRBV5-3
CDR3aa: CARSSQDRPSNYGYTF

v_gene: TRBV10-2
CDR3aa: CASSRDRGQDTQYF

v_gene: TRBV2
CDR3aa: CASRWNRGDTEAFF

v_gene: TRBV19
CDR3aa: CASSMRANYGYTF

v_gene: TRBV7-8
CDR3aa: CASSPGLAGESTGELFF

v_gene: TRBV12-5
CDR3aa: CASGLGTAPHGYTF

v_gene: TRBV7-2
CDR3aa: CASSFNHRGQETQYF

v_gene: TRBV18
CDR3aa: CASSADRNTEAFF

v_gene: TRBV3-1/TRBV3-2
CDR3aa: CASSDTGFNQPQHF

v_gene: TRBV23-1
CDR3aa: CASRSGEKEQFF

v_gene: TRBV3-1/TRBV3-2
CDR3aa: CASSHGPGQRNYGYTF

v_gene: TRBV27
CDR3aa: CASSLRGWNQPQHF

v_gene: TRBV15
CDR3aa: CATSTQRQGFGANVLTF

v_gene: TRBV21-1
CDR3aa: CASSKVENRGQPQHF